What follows are 23 T cell receptor beta chains derived from one specimen sequenced in a study of blood T cells in healthy people across ages. A sample-barcoded 5' primer and a J-beta primer mix were used in a second PCR of about 6 to 12 cycles. In TCRdb, the 5' RACE reads were re-called with MiXCR into one record per CDR3 protein. The sample holds 750,000 to 950,000 distinct CDR3 sequences, 50% to 65% seen once. The specimen was blood. Receptors were obtained from a man aged 80 or over in good health.

The table lists this clonotype with many counts. This rearrangement joins TRBV20-1 to TRBJ2-5; 10 nucleotides match TRBD2. The CDR3 totals 16 residues. Germline V gene sequence: CDR1 DFQATT, CDR2 SNEGSKA (reference sequence). The CDR3 region is CSASAPGLAGVETQYF. The CDR3 coding sequence is TGCAGCGCGAGCGCCCCCGGCCTAGCGGGAGTAGAGACCCAGTACTTC.

CDR3 region: CASSLDGGTNYGYTF. The CDR3 DNA sequence: TGTGCCAGCAGCCTGGACGGGGGGACTAACTATGGCTACACCTTC. The chain uses TRBV27 and TRBJ1-2; possibly TRBD1 for D (5 bases). The CDR3 contains 15 residues. V was cut by 6 bases and J by 0 bases, with 14 bases left in between. Germline loops: CDR1 MNHEY, CDR2 SMNVEV (reference sequence).

The V gene is TRBV2, the J gene TRBJ1-4; maybe TRBD1 (5 bases). V lost 1 base and J 2 bases, leaving 8 bases between the germline ends. There are 15 residues in the CDR3. Germline assignment: CDR1 SNHLY and CDR2 FYNNEI. The CDR3 DNA is TGTGCCAGCAGTGAAGTTCGGGGGACTAATGAAAAACTGTTTTTT. It encodes CASSEVRGTNEKLFF.

This clonotype was picked up a small number of times. The V call is TRBV7-9, the J call TRBJ2-7; 10 positions agree with TRBD1. After removal of 5 bases from V and 6 bases from J, the junction contained 7 bases not matched to a gene. The CDR3 totals 14 residues. CDR1 is SEHNR and CDR2 is FQNEAQ in the germline V gene (reference sequence). In DNA form, the CDR3 reads TGTGCCAGCAGCGGGGGACAGGGGATCTCCGAGCAGTACTTC. This sequence encodes CASSGGQGISEQYF.

The V and J genes are TRBV12-3 or TRBV12-4 and TRBJ1-2; D remains ambiguous. This CDR3 spans 14 amino acids. V lost 3 bases to trimming and J lost 0 bases, with 8 bases between them. The DNA for the CDR3 is TGTGCCAGCAGTTTCTACAGCGCTAACTATGGCTACACCTTC. Protein: CASSFYSANYGYTF.

The chain recombines TRBV12-3 or TRBV12-4 with TRBJ1-1; D is possibly TRBD1 (5 bases). This CDR3 is built from 15 residues. The germline V and J ends were trimmed by 3 bases and 2 bases, with 13 bases remaining between them. The CDR3 DNA sequence: TGTGCCAGCAGTTTGGGGGGGTCGGTTAACACTGAAGCTTTCTTT. Translated, it gives CASSLGGSVNTEAFF.

The V and J genes are TRBV5-1 and TRBJ2-5; unclear D gene. CDR3 length: 15 amino acids. The V end lost 0 bases, the J end lost 10 bases, and 19 bases lay between the germline ends. Per the germline V gene, CDR1 is SGHRS and CDR2 is YFSETQ. In nucleotides, the CDR3 is TGCGCCAGCAGCTTGGCCCTGGACGAGACTTCTCTCCAGTACTTC. Protein sequence: CASSLALDETSLQYF. Based on the CDR3 plus reference TRBV5-1 and TRBJ2-5, the full variable domain is KAGVTQTPRYLIKTRGQQVTLSCSPISGHRSVSWYQQTPGQGLQFLFEYFSETQRNKGNFPGRFSGRQFSNSRSEMNVSTLELGDSALYLCASSLALDETSLQYFGPGTRLLVL.

The sample holds one count of this clonotype. The chain uses TRBV20-1 and TRBJ2-5; D uncertain. Trimming left V 7 bases short and J 4 bases short, with 13 bases between. From germline, CDR1 is DFQATT and CDR2 SNEGSKA (reference sequence). There are 12 residues in the CDR3. This CDR3 is CSGEPGRETQYF. The DNA for the CDR3 is TGCAGTGGCGAACCGGGCCGAGAGACCCAGTACTTC.

V is TRBV10-3 and J is TRBJ1-1; D remains unclear. V was clipped by 7 bases and J by 1 base, with 10 bases between them. The CDR3 extends over 13 amino acids. The germline V gene has CDR1 ENHRY and CDR2 SYGVKD. The CDR3 nucleotides are TGTGCCATCAAGGGCGAACGGAACACTGAAGCTTTCTTT. Amino acid sequence: CAIKGERNTEAFF.

The rearrangement uses TRBV7-8 and TRBJ2-7; D call uncertain. V gave up 5 bases and J gave up 1 base, with 9 bases separating them. The CDR3 is 13 amino acids. Germline CDR1 and CDR2: SGHVS and FQNEAQ. The CDR3 sequence: CASSATRSYEQYF. Here the CDR3 DNA reads TGTGCCAGCAGCGCAACCCGGTCCTACGAGCAGTACTTC.

This clonotype was observed a few times. The rearrangement uses TRBV18 and TRBJ2-5; D perhaps matches TRBD1 (6 bases). V lost 0 bases and J 2 bases, leaving 10 bases between the germline ends. This CDR3 region has 15 residues. The germline CDR1 and CDR2 sequences are KGHSH and LQKENI. CDR3 in DNA: TGTGCCAGCTCACCACCGGGGGCAGCTCAAGAGACCCAGTACTTC. It translates to CASSPPGAAQETQYF.

This clonotype was observed a handful of times. V usage is TRBV7-9 and J usage is TRBJ2-4, with D perhaps matching TRBD1 (6 bases). Germline V lookup: CDR1 SEHNR, CDR2 FQNEAQ (reference sequence). This CDR3 region has 18 residues. V lost 5 bases and J lost 7, with 27 bases in between. Here the CDR3 reads CASSLTSIGRQASNIQYF. The CDR3 nucleotides are TGTGCCAGCAGCCTAACAAGTATCGGACGACAGGCTAGTAACATTCAGTACTTC.

The V and J genes are TRBV28 and TRBJ2-6; D ambiguous. Germline CDR1 is MDHEN and CDR2 is SYDVKM. The V end lost 5 bases, the J end lost 11 bases, and 13 bases lay between the germline ends. CDR3 length: 13 amino acids. For the CDR3, the DNA is TGTGCCAGCAGTGTGGTGTCCCCGGACGTCCTGACTTTC. It yields the protein CASSVVSPDVLTF.

This chain links TRBV20-1 with TRBJ2-7; 9 bases align to TRBD2. J lost 0 bases, V lost 2 bases, and 8 bases had no gene match. CDR3 length equals 16 residues. Germline loops: CDR1 DFQATT, CDR2 SNEGSKA (reference sequence). Here the CDR3 reads CSARPSLAGYSYEQYF. In nucleotides, the CDR3 is TGCAGTGCTAGACCCTCGCTAGCGGGGTACTCCTACGAGCAGTACTTC.

V usage is TRBV29-1 and J usage is TRBJ1-2; D is perhaps TRBD1 (5 bases). V lost 1 base and J 4 bases, leaving 10 bases between the germline ends. The CDR3 loop spans 13 amino acids. CDR1 is SQVTM and CDR2 is ANQGSEA in the germline V gene. CDR3 sequence: CSVEARGPYGYTF. The CDR3 bases are TGCAGCGTTGAAGCGCGGGGACCCTATGGCTACACCTTC.

This rearrangement joins TRBV7-9 to TRBJ2-4, with 7 bases identical to TRBD1. The DNA end is more similar to TRBJ2-7, so the J call may be wrong. The V gene's germline CDR1 is SEHNR and CDR2 FQNEAQ (reference sequence). The CDR3 has 17 amino acids. The CDR3 region is CASSLIMGQNHPNEQYF. The CDR3 nucleotides read TGTGCCAGCAGCTTAATAATGGGACAGAACCACCCGAACGAGCAGTACTTC.

A few counts support this clonotype. The V and J genes are TRBV12-3 or TRBV12-4 and TRBJ2-1; TRBD2 aligns across 8 bases. This CDR3 has 15 residues. V lost 6 bases and J lost 8; bases outside the gene matches: 12. The CDR3 is CASRRGAGEGDEQFF. The CDR3 coding sequence is TGTGCCAGCAGGCGAGGAGCGGGAGAAGGGGATGAGCAGTTCTTC.

This clonotype was observed once. A read error may explain this, as a much larger clone is one base away. This chain's CDR3 is CASWGVGWYNEQFF. CDR3 nucleotide sequence: TGTGCCAGTTGGGGAGTTGGTTGGTACAATGAGCAGTTCTTC. The gene calls are TRBV12-3 or TRBV12-4 and TRBJ2-1, with TRBD2 as a possible D gene (5 bases). Trimming cost V 9 bases and J 4 bases, with 16 bases left between them. This CDR3 has 14 residues.

The V call is TRBV2, the J call TRBJ2-3; 13 nucleotides align to TRBD2. Germline V gene lookup returns CDR1 SNHLY and CDR2 FYNNEI. The junction had 11 bases not matched to a gene; V was cut back by 6 bases and J by 14 bases. The CDR3 runs to 14 residues. The CDR3 spells CASRELAGGPRAYF. The CDR3 region has the DNA TGTGCCAGCAGAGAACTAGCGGGAGGGCCGCGTGCGTATTTT.

The chain combines TRBV28 with TRBJ2-3; TRBD1 is a possible D gene (5 bases). Germline-derived CDR1 and CDR2 are MDHEN and SYDVKM. The V end was cut by 5 bases, the J end by 4 bases, with 19 bases between. This CDR3 has 16 residues. The CDR3 region has the DNA TGTGCCAGCAGTAGTTTGGGATCGACAGCGCCAGATACGCAGTATTTT. Its protein product is CASSSLGSTAPDTQYF.

This rearrangement joins TRBV10-3 to TRBJ1-2; 10 bases fit TRBD1. V was pared by 6 bases and J by 6 bases, with 1 base of the junction left unmatched. The CDR3 spans 12 residues. The V gene's germline CDR1 is ENHRY and CDR2 SYGVKD. This CDR3 reads CAIRGTGDGYTF. CDR3 sequence (DNA): TGTGCCATCAGGGGGACAGGGGATGGCTACACCTTC.

This sequence joins TRBV29-1 and TRBJ1-3, with 8 bases aligning to TRBD1. J gave up 1 base and V 4 bases, and 9 bases lay outside the gene matches. The V gene's germline CDR1 is SQVTM and CDR2 ANQGSEA. CDR3 length: 16 residues. CDR3 nucleotides: TGCAGCGTTGTTGGACACAGGGGGATATCTGGAAACACCATATATTTT. It yields the protein CSVVGHRGISGNTIYF.

This clonotype was counted a few times. The gene calls are TRBV28 and TRBJ2-7; D is perhaps TRBD2 (5 bases). V gave up 6 bases and J gave up 0 bases, with 21 bases separating them. The V gene's germline CDR1 is MDHEN and CDR2 SYDVKM. The CDR3 length is 17 residues. CDR3 loop: CASSSGVPDPNSYEQYF. CDR3 DNA: TGTGCCAGCAGCTCCGGGGTCCCGGATCCGAACTCCTACGAGCAGTACTTC.